The clone carrying this T cell receptor beta chain was picked up many times. What it recognizes is unknown. For TCR beta, libraries came from iRepertoire HTBI primers and Arm-PCR of CDR3 regions. Authors' processing steps: Samples jointly harbored about 62 TRBV and about 14 TRBJ segments. A single record per CDR3 protein comes from TCRdb applying MiXCR to the multiplex PCR reads. TCRdb, not the authors, supplied the V and J calls. Here the sample spans under 500,000 distinct CDR3 sequences, 20% to 25% being singletons. This specimen comes from a study of regulatory T cells in long-lasting Graves disease. The time point was: persistent/refractory GD, antithyroid drugs over 5 years with positive TRAb. The authors made the TCR library using RNA they extracted from PBMCs. Study-wide points: Among the persistent patients, approximately 2,900 public clonotypes were shared, more than the 850 to 1,000 shared among new patients. Persistent Graves' patients showed less TCR diversity than newly diagnosed patients showed. Preferential use of TRBV28, TRBJ1-2 and TRBJ2-5 was seen in persistent disease.

Germline values: CDR1 SNHLY, CDR2 FYNNEI. V was pared by 1 base and J by 7 bases, with 8 bases between. The CDR3 runs to 12 residues. This sample comprised peripheral blood mononuclear cells (PBMCs), obtained when the disease was refractory, from a patient treated with antithyroid drugs. V usage is TRBV2 and J usage is TRBJ2-7, with D perhaps being TRBD1 or TRBD2 (5 bases each). This receptor was identified in a female donor with Graves disease. DNA of the CDR3: TGTGCCAGCAGTGAAGTTGAGGGGGAGCAGTACTTC. Its translation is CASSEVEGEQYF. Complete variable domain (other parts from reference TRBV2 and TRBJ2-7): EPEVTQTPSHQVTQMGQEVILRCVPISNHLYFYWYRQILGQKVEFLVSFYNNEISEKSEIFDDQFSVERPDGSNFTLKIRSTKLEDSAMYFCASSEVEGEQYFGPGTRLTVT.